Sequencing of this TCR beta chain was carried out in a study of control samples from healthy donors and cancer patients (dated by TCRdb to the early 2020s). Library prep was done by the immunoSEQ multiplex PCR assay. TCRdb mirrors the immuneACCESS table, restricted to in-frame sequences. Some clones are absent from its copies; in checked studies, under half trace to an unresolved V gene, and the reason for the others is unknown. The sample contains around 250,000 clones, roughly four fifths of them found a single time. Roughly 15% of the sample rests with the top ten. This clone was seen just once. Its antigen is still unknown. The input lacks base qualities; no much larger clone sits a single base away. The CDR3, from cysteine to phenylalanine, totals 16 residues. Only CDR3 DNA is held: 48 bases, read in frame from base 1. CDR1 and CDR2, looked up from the germline V gene (reference sequence), are LGHDT and YNNKEL. V is clipped by 0 bases and J by 5 bases, and the sequence between their germline boundaries is 16 bases long.

This receptor was taken from a woman in her sixties or seventies with lung cancer. Source material: PBMCs. The rearranged chain carries TRBV3-1 (or the pseudogene TRBV3-2) and TRBJ1-1; 5 matching bases give a weak D call of TRBD1. The CDR3 in this case is CASSQDGLGVRTEAFF. The DNA sequence reads TGTGCCAGCAGCCAAGACGGGCTAGGGGTTAGGACTGAAGCTTTCTTT.